Shown below are 7 T cell receptor beta chains from a single sample sequenced in a study of blood T cells in healthy people across ages. It was with a sample-barcoded 5' primer and a J-beta primer mix that a second PCR of roughly 7 to 12 cycles was run. TCRdb passed the 5' RACE reads through MiXCR, listing each CDR3 protein once. Here the sample spans hundreds of thousands of distinct CDR3 sequences, approximately 30% being singletons. Sequenced sample: blood. These TCRs come from a woman of 80 years or more in good health.

This clonotype was found a few times. A much larger clone differs from this one at a single base, so this may be a read error. V gene TRBV20-1 combines with J gene TRBJ2-5; D might be TRBD2 (7 bases). CDR3 length: 14 residues. In germline, CDR1 is DFQATT, CDR2 SNEGSKA (reference sequence). The CDR3 nucleotides read TGCAGTGCTAAAGGGGGGGGCACCCAAGAGACCCTGTACTTC. It is translated as CSAKGGGTQETLYF.

This clonotype has at least ten counts. The chain employs TRBV30 and TRBJ2-7; D gene ambiguous. Looked up from germline, CDR1 is GTSNPN and CDR2 is SVGIG (reference sequence). The CDR3 has 14 amino acids. The germline V and J ends were trimmed by 0 bases and 0 bases, with 9 bases remaining between them. CDR3 sequence (DNA): TGTGCCTGGAGTGTAATGGGGAACTCCTACGAGCAGTACTTC. This sequence encodes CAWSVMGNSYEQYF.

This clonotype occurred a few times. This chain uses TRBV2 with TRBJ1-4; tentative D call: TRBD1 (5 bases). This CDR3 has 16 amino acids. V was clipped by 11 bases and J by 0 bases, with 19 bases between them. Germline CDR1 is SNHLY and CDR2 is FYNNEI. Written as DNA, the CDR3 is TGTGCCTACACCGGGACTTTAATCGCAACTAATGAAAAACTGTTTTTT. Translation: CAYTGTLIATNEKLFF. Together with reference TRBV2 and TRBJ1-4, the CDR3 gives the full variable domain: EPEVTQTPSHQVTQMGQEVILRCVPISNHLYFYWYRQILGQKVEFLVSFYNNEISEKSEIFDDQFSVERPDGSNFTLKIRSTKLEDSAMYFCAYTGTLIATNEKLFFGSGTQLSVL.

This clonotype showed up many times. The genes are TRBV5-6 and TRBJ1-5; 7 nucleotides agree with TRBD1. V gave up 3 bases and J gave up 0 bases; unmatched junction bases: 6. Germline V gives CDR1 SGHDT, CDR2 YYEEEE. CDR3 length: 16 amino acids. The CDR3 DNA follows: TGTGCCAGCAGCTCCATGACAGGGAATAGCAATCAGCCCCAGCATTTT. It is translated as CASSSMTGNSNQPQHF. Variable domain in full (rest from reference TRBV5-6 and TRBJ1-5): DAGVTQSPTHLIKTRGQQVTLRCSPKSGHDTVSWYQQALGQGPQFIFQYYEEEERQRGNFPDRFSGHQFPNYSSELNVNALLLGDSALYLCASSSMTGNSNQPQHFGDGTRLSIL.

This clonotype was observed at least ten times. This chain joins TRBV28 and TRBJ1-2; D remains ambiguous. Trimming took 2 bases from V and 4 from J, leaving 5 bases between them. The CDR3 consists of 12 residues. CDR1 is MDHEN and CDR2 is SYDVKM in the germline V gene. CDR3 residues: CASSLPAYGYTF. As DNA, the CDR3 is TGTGCCAGCAGTTTACCGGCCTATGGCTACACCTTC.

In this sample, this clonotype turned up many times. The rearrangement links TRBV6-2 or TRBV6-3 to TRBJ2-7; 9 bases align to TRBD1. After removal of 5 bases from V and 0 bases from J, the junction contained 5 bases not matched to a gene. The CDR3 has 15 residues. Per germline, CDR1 MNHEY and CDR2 SVGEGT. The CDR3 region has the DNA TGTGCCAGCAGTCGGTGGGACAGGGACTCCTACGAGCAGTACTTC. Amino acid sequence: CASSRWDRDSYEQYF.

The chain is built from TRBV6-5 and TRBJ1-4, with 7 bases lining up with TRBD1. The V gene's germline CDR1 is MNHEY and CDR2 SVGAGI. There are 15 residues in the CDR3. V shed 2 bases, J shed 3 bases, and the junction held 3 bases outside the gene matches. The CDR3 nucleotides read TGTGCCAGCAGTTACACAGGGGATCCTAATGAAAAACTGTTTTTT. Amino acids: CASSYTGDPNEKLFF.